This entry features one TCR beta chain sequence. Which antigen it targets is not known. Base quality data are lacking; no much larger clone is found one base away. CDR3 length: 13 amino acids, cysteine to phenylalanine. Only the CDR3 DNA stays, 39 bases, in frame from base 1. V lost 7 bases and J lost 4 bases; the stretch between them is 11 bases long. CDR1 and CDR2 (SGHTA, FQGTGA) derive from the germline V gene. The data derive from a study of control samples from healthy donors and cancer patients (dated by TCRdb to about 2020). The library was produced with the immunoSEQ multiplex PCR assay. Entries here come from immuneACCESS through TCRdb and include only in-frame sequences with V and J called. Some clones fail to appear in such tables; in the studies checked, an unresolved V gene covers under half of the shortfall, and the cause of the remainder is unknown. The sample table lists tens of thousands of clones, approximately 82% of them with a count of one. The top ten constitute 20% to 25% of the sample.

Sequencing input: PBMCs. The chain links TRBV7-3 with TRBJ2-1; confidence is insufficient to name the D gene. The TCR sequence derives from a woman between 55 and 75 years old with lung cancer. The CDR3 protein sequence reads: CASTSTVYNEQFF. The DNA sequence follows: TGTGCCAGCACCTCAACGGTATACAATGAGCAGTTCTTC.